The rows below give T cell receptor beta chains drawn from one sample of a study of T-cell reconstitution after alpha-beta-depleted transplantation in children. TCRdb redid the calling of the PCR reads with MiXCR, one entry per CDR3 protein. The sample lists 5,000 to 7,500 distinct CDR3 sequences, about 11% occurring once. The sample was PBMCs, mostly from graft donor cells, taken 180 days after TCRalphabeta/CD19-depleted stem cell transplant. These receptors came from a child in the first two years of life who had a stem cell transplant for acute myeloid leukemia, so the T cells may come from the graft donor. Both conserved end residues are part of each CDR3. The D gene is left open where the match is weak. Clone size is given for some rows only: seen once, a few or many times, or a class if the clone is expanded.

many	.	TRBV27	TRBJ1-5	TGTGCCAGCAGAAGAACAGCGTATAGCAATCAGCCCCAGCATTTT	CASRRTAYSNQPQHF
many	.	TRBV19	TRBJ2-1	TGTGCCAGTAGTATGCGGCTCGTCCATGAGCAGTTCTTC	CASSMRLVHEQFF
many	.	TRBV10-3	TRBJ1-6	TGTGCCATCAGTGAGGAGGGTATTCGAAATTCACCCCTCCACTTT	CAISEEGIRNSPLHF
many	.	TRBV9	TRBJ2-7	TGTGCCAGCAGCGTAGCTACGACGGGGGAGCAGTACTTC	CASSVATTGEQYF
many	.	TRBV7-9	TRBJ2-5	TGTGCCAGCAGCTTAGGTCCTGGGAAGACCCAGTACTTC	CASSLGPGKTQYF
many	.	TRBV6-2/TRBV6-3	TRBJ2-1	TGTGCCAGCAGTTACTCACCTCGAGGTAGCTGGAGCTCCTACAATGAGCAGTTCTTC	CASSYSPRGSWSSYNEQFF
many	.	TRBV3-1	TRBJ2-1	TGTGCCAGCAGCCAAGCTCGAGGTCGGAAGTTCTTC	CASSQARGRKFF
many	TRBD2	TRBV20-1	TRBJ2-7	TGCAGTGCAAAGCGGGACTCCTACGAGCAGTACTTC	CSAKRDSYEQYF
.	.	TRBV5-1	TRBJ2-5	TGCGCCAGCAGCTCTCTTATCTCCCAAGAGACCCAGTACTTC	CASSSLISQETQYF
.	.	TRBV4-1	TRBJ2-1	TGCGCCAGCAGCCAAGTAAACCGCGGTAGCTCCTACAATGAGCAGTTCTTC	CASSQVNRGSSYNEQFF
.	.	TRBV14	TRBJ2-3	TGTGCCAGCAGCCAAGATCGGCGTGATACGCAGTATTTT	CASSQDRRDTQYF
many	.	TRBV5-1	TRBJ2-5	TGCGCCAGCAGCTCAGCGGGAGAGACCCAGTACTTC	CASSSAGETQYF
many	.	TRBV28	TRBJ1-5	TGTGCCAGCAGTTTCCTAGGGTTGAAGCCCCAGCATTTT	CASSFLGLKPQHF
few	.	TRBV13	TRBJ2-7	TGTGCCAGCAGCTTAGGGGACTGGGGGCTCTCCTACGAGCAGTACTTC	CASSLGDWGLSYEQYF
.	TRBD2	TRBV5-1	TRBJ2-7	TGCGCCAGCAGCTTGGGCACTAGCGGATTCTACGAGCAGTACTTC	CASSLGTSGFYEQYF
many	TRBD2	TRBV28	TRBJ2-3	TGTGCCAGCAGTTCCCCACTAGCGGGGGCTAGCACAGATACGCAGTATTTT	CASSSPLAGASTDTQYF
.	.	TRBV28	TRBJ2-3	TGTGCCAGCAGTTTAACGAATACGCAGTATTTT	CASSLTNTQYF
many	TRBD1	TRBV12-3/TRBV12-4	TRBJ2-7	TGTGCCAGCAGTTTGAGACAGGGAAGTTACTACGAGCAGTACTTC	CASSLRQGSYYEQYF
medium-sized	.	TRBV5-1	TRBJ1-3	TGCGCCAGCAGCACGGACTTCTCTGGAAACACCATATATTTT	CASSTDFSGNTIYF
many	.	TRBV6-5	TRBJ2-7	TGTGCCAGCAGTTACAGATCGGGACGAGGCTACGAGCAGTACTTC	CASSYRSGRGYEQYF
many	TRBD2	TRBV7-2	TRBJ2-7	TGTGCCAGCAGCGAACTAGCGGGGCCTATCGAGCAGTACTTC	CASSELAGPIEQYF
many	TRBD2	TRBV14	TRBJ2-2	TGTGCCAGCAGCCTCCGGGACTACCCCAGCGCCGGGGAGCTGTTTTTT	CASSLRDYPSAGELFF
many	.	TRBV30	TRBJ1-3	TGTGCGCACGGGACGGACGGAAACACCATATATTTT	CAHGTDGNTIYF
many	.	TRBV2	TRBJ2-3	TGTGCCTCCCATCGGGAGAGGCGTACAGATACGCAGTATTTT	CASHRERRTDTQYF
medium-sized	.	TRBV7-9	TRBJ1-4	TGTGCCAGCAGCTTGGCGGCCGGTAATGAAAAACTGTTTTTT	CASSLAAGNEKLFF
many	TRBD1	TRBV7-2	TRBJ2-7	TGTGCCAGCAGCCGATGGACAGGGGATTTGGGTTGGGGTCTCGAGCAGTACTTC	CASSRWTGDLGWGLEQYF
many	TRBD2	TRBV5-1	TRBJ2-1	TGCGCCAGCAGTAGCGGGAGGGGATCCCCGAACAATGAGCAGTTCTTC	CASSSGRGSPNNEQFF